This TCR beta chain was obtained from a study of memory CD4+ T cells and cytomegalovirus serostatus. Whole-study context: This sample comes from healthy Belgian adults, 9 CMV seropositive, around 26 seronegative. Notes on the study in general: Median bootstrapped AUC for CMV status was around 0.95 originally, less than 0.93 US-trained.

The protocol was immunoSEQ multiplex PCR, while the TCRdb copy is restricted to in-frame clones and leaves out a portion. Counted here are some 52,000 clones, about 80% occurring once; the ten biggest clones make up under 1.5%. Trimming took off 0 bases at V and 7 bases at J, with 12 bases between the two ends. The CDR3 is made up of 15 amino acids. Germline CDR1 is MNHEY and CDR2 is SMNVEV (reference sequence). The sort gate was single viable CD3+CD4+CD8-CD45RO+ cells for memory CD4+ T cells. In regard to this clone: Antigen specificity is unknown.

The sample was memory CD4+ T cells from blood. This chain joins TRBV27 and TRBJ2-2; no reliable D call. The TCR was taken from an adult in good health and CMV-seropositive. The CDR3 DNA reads TGTGCCAGCAGTTTATCGAACCTCAGGCACGGGGAGCTGTTTTTT. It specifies CASSLSNLRHGELFF.